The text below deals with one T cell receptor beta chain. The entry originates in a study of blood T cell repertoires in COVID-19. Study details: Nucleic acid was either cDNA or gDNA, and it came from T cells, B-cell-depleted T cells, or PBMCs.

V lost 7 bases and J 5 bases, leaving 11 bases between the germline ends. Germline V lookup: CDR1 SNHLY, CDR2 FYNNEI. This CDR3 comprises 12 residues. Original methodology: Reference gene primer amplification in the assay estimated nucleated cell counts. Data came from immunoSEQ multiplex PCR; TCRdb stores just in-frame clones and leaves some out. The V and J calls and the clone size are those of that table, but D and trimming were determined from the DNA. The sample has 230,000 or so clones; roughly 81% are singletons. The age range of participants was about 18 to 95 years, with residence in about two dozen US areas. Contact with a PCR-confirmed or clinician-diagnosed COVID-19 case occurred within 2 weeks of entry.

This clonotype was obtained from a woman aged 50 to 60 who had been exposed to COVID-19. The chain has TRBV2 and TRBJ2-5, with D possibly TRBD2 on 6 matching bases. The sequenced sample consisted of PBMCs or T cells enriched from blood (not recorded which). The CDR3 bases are TGTGCCAGCAAGGAGGGGACGGAGACCCAGTACTTC. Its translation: CASKEGTETQYF.